Below, one TCR beta chain is given with its context. The antigen remains unidentified. This entry comes from a study of T cells in Graves' hyperthyroidism and ophthalmopathy. Notes on the study in general: Blood also carried most thyroid clonotypes expanded above 0.001.

CDR3 length equals 15 residues. V lost 6 bases and J lost 7; bases outside the gene matches: 9. Germline CDR1 SQVTM, CDR2 ANQGSEA. Graves' hyperthyroidism qualified as stable when ophthalmopathy did not progress within 18 months. Not enrolled were patients with uncontrolled infection, other autoimmune disease, pregnancy or lactation. The PBMCs were taken from approximately 11 ml of fresh peripheral blood. The CDR3 regions of TCR beta were amplified from RNA transcripts. The HTBI primer set served for first-round RT-PCR of the TCR CDR3. TCRdb recomputed calls from the multiplex PCR reads with MiXCR, one row per CDR3 protein. The repertoire holds about 360,000 distinct CDR3 sequences, roughly 25% seen once, with more than 60% in the top ten.

The receptor was isolated from a man in his fifties with Graves' hyperthyroidism. The V and J genes are TRBV29-1 and TRBJ2-1; 13 bases align to TRBD2. The sample was blood. Here the CDR3 DNA reads TGCAGCGTACGGACTAGCGGGAGTCAGGGGAATGAGCAGTTCTTC. Amino acid sequence: CSVRTSGSQGNEQFF.